This entry lists 21 T cell receptor beta chains sequenced from one sample in a study of T cell repertoires in cytomegalovirus infection. TCRdb called the reads again in MiXCR, with one record for every CDR3 protein. The repertoire holds nearly 700,000 distinct CDR3 sequences, with around 35% as singletons. The antigens for these receptors are not known. The sequences come from cultured PBMCs, collected from culture after CMV antigen stimulation. The receptors were gathered from a human donor in good health (CMV status not recorded). Some clones in this sample may be carry-over from other donors' samples.

This clonotype was seen a few times. This chain connects TRBV4-2 to TRBJ2-7; TRBD1 is a possible D gene (6 bases). Germline V lookup: CDR1 LGHNA, CDR2 YNFKEQ. V lost 3 bases and J 3 bases, leaving 18 bases between the germline ends. The CDR3 contains 16 residues. The CDR3 here is CASSQATGTNHYEQYF. The DNA for the CDR3 is TGTGCCAGCAGCCAGGCTACCGGGACAAACCACTACGAGCAGTACTTC.

The chain joins TRBV7-2 to TRBJ1-2; D perhaps matches TRBD1 (5 bases). V dropped 3 bases and J dropped 4 bases, with 12 bases sitting between them. CDR3 size: 14 residues. The germline V gene encodes CDR1 SGHTA and CDR2 FQGNSA. CDR3 in amino acids: CASSFPGLFYGYTF. DNA of the CDR3: TGTGCCAGCAGCTTTCCGGGACTGTTCTATGGCTACACCTTC. Full variable domain (outside the CDR3, taken from reference TRBV7-2 and TRBJ1-2): GAGVSQSPSNKVTEKGKDVELRCDPISGHTALYWYRQSLGQGLEFLIYFQGNSAPDKSGLPSDRFSAERTGGSVSTLTIQRTQQEDSAVYLCASSFPGLFYGYTFGSGTRLTVV.

The CDR3 here is CASSATQGWFRYGYTF. CDR3 DNA: TGTGCCAGCAGCGCTACACAGGGTTGGTTTCGGTATGGCTACACCTTC. The genes are TRBV7-9 and TRBJ1-2, with D possibly matching TRBD1 (6 bases). The CDR3 has 16 residues. The germline gives CDR1 SEHNR, CDR2 FQNEAQ (reference sequence). V was clipped by 5 bases and J by 5 bases, with 21 bases between them.

This clonotype was recorded at least ten times. The chain employs TRBV6-5 and TRBJ2-1; D unclear. With 4 bases removed from V and 5 bases from J, the gap between germline ends came to 12 bases. Germline V gene lookup returns CDR1 MNHEY and CDR2 SVGAGI. The CDR3 spans 14 residues. CDR3 region: CASSSSPRDNEQFF. CDR3 coding DNA: TGTGCCAGCAGTTCCTCACCCCGGGACAATGAGCAGTTCTTC.

The CDR3 here is CASSPIPRRGSNYGYTF. In nucleotides, the CDR3 is TGCGCCAGCAGCCCGATCCCAAGACGGGGTAGTAACTATGGCTACACCTTC. This rearrangement joins TRBV5-1 to TRBJ1-2; D not certain. The germline gives CDR1 SGHRS, CDR2 YFSETQ. CDR3 length equals 17 residues. The V end lost 4 bases, the J end lost 1 base, and 20 bases lay between the germline ends. Combining the CDR3 with reference TRBV5-1 and TRBJ1-2 gives the whole variable domain KAGVTQTPRYLIKTRGQQVTLSCSPISGHRSVSWYQQTPGQGLQFLFEYFSETQRNKGNFPGRFSGRQFSNSRSEMNVSTLELGDSALYLCASSPIPRRGSNYGYTFGSGTRLTVV.

V is TRBV12-5 and J is TRBJ2-3; 7 positions agree with TRBD1. The CDR3 totals 16 residues. Germline V lookup: CDR1 LGHNT, CDR2 FRNRAP. The V segment lost 2 bases and the J segment 2 bases; nucleotides outside the gene matches: 7. For the CDR3, the DNA is TGTGCTAGTGGTTTGCCGACAGGGTTGATCACAGATACGCAGTATTTT. It translates to CASGLPTGLITDTQYF.

The V gene is TRBV12-3 or TRBV12-4, the J gene TRBJ2-2; 7 bases align to TRBD2. This CDR3 is built from 14 residues. The V and J ends lost 7 bases and 6 bases, in that order; junction bases with no gene match: 8. As DNA, the CDR3 is TGTGCCAGCAAGCAGGCGGGAGCCGCCGGGGAGCTGTTTTTT. Its translation: CASKQAGAAGELFF.

This chain connects TRBV7-2 to TRBJ2-3, with TRBD2 matching 7 bases. The CDR3 sequence is 15 residues long. The germline gives CDR1 SGHTA, CDR2 FQGNSA. Trimming at V came to 0 bases and at J to 7 bases, leaving 7 bases not matched to a gene. CDR3 sequence: CASSLARTRTNTQYF. CDR3 coding DNA: TGTGCCAGCAGCTTAGCCAGGACTAGAACAAATACGCAGTATTTT.

This clonotype was seen only a few times. The rearrangement joins TRBV7-2 to TRBJ1-2; D is possibly TRBD1 (5 bases). This CDR3 comprises 15 residues. CDR1 is SGHTA, CDR2 FQGNSA, per germline. The V gene lost 0 bases and the J gene lost 4 bases, with 12 bases spanning the gap. CDR3 sequence reads: CASSLAAGDFYGYTF. The CDR3 coding sequence is TGTGCCAGCAGCTTAGCTGCGGGGGACTTCTATGGCTACACCTTC.

V is TRBV4-2 and J is TRBJ2-3, with 10 bases fitting TRBD2. There are 17 residues in the CDR3. Trimming took 0 bases from V and 3 from J; bases not matched to a gene: 6. In germline, CDR1 is LGHNA, CDR2 YNFKEQ. CDR3: CASSQDASGGGTDTQYF. In DNA, the CDR3 is TGTGCCAGCAGCCAAGATGCAAGCGGGGGGGGGACAGATACGCAGTATTTT.

This clonotype was detected a few times. The chain carries TRBV7-9 and TRBJ2-5, with 7 bases matching TRBD2. CDR1 and CDR2 from the germline V gene are SEHNR and FQNEAQ (reference sequence). V lost 5 bases to trimming and J lost 5 bases; unmatched junction nucleotides: 8. The CDR3 is 14 residues long. The DNA for the CDR3 is TGTGCCAGCAGCCCAACGACTAGCCTGGAGACCCAGTACTTC. Translation gives CASSPTTSLETQYF.

The CDR3 loop is CSAAPGDPYEQYF. CDR3 nucleotide sequence: TGCAGTGCTGCCCCCGGGGACCCCTACGAGCAGTACTTC. V is TRBV20-1 and J is TRBJ2-7; either TRBD1 or TRBD2 may supply D (5 bases each). Trimming pared 5 bases from V and 2 bases from J, leaving 13 bases between. Germline lookup yields CDR1 DFQATT and CDR2 SNEGSKA (reference sequence). This CDR3 is 13 amino acids long.

This clonotype has only a few counts. CDR3 sequence (DNA): TGTGCCAGCAGCTCGACCTTCCGGGACGCTCCCTACGAGCAGTACTTC. It specifies CASSSTFRDAPYEQYF. This chain connects TRBV7-9 to TRBJ2-7; D is tentatively TRBD1 or TRBD2 (5 bases each). Germline V gives CDR1 SEHNR, CDR2 FQNEAQ (reference sequence). V was shortened by 4 bases and J by 2 bases, with 18 bases between the two germline ends. This CDR3 has 16 residues.

The chain recombines TRBV6-8 with TRBJ2-3, with a tentative D call TRBD2 (5 bases). This CDR3 has 12 residues. Germline values: CDR1 MNHGY, CDR2 SAAAGT. The V end lost 8 bases, the J end lost 3 bases, and 9 bases lay between the germline ends. The CDR3 sequence is CASRGWTDTQYF. The CDR3 bases are TGTGCCAGCCGCGGGTGGACAGATACGCAGTATTTT.

The rearrangement links TRBV7-2 to TRBJ2-6, with D possibly being TRBD2 (6 bases). The V end lost 4 bases, the J end lost 1 base, and 23 bases lay between the germline ends. Germline V CDR1 and CDR2: SGHTA, FQGNSA. CDR3 length: 20 residues. The CDR3 DNA reads as TGTGCCAGCAGCTCATCAGTCCCGGGACTGCTGAGGTCTGGGGCCAACGTCCTGACTTTC. Protein product: CASSSSVPGLLRSGANVLTF. Full variable domain (outside the CDR3, taken from reference TRBV7-2 and TRBJ2-6): GAGVSQSPSNKVTEKGKDVELRCDPISGHTALYWYRQSLGQGLEFLIYFQGNSAPDKSGLPSDRFSAERTGGSVSTLTIQRTQQEDSAVYLCASSSSVPGLLRSGANVLTFGAGSRLTVL.

This chain joins TRBV19 and TRBJ1-2, with 8 nucleotides matching TRBD1. The CDR3 runs 18 residues. The germline V gene encodes CDR1 LNHDA and CDR2 SQIVND (reference sequence). V lost 7 bases to trimming and J lost 0 bases; unmatched junction nucleotides: 16. The CDR3 DNA follows: TGTGCCAGTACCCTCCACCGGGACAGGCCACTCGCTAACTATGGCTACACCTTC. Amino acid sequence: CASTLHRDRPLANYGYTF. Variable domain in full (rest from reference TRBV19 and TRBJ1-2): DGGITQSPKYLFRKEGQNVTLSCEQNLNHDAMYWYRQDPGQGLRLIYYSQIVNDFQKGDIAEGYSVSREKKESFPLTVTSAQKNPTAFYLCASTLHRDRPLANYGYTFGSGTRLTVV.

This clonotype was seen more than once but under ten times. V gene TRBV28 combines with J gene TRBJ1-4, with D perhaps TRBD1 (6 bases). CDR3 length: 15 amino acids. Germline V gene lookup returns CDR1 MDHEN and CDR2 SYDVKM. Trimming removed 3 bases from V and 4 bases from J, with 12 bases in between. The CDR3 reads CASSFPGTLNEKLFF. In DNA form, the CDR3 reads TGTGCCAGCAGTTTCCCGGGGACACTTAATGAAAAACTGTTTTTT. Full variable domain (missing parts from reference TRBV28 and TRBJ1-4): DVKVTQSSRYLVKRTGEKVFLECVQDMDHENMFWYRQDPGLGLRLIYFSYDVKMKEKGDIPEGYSVSREKKERFSLILESASTNQTSMYLCASSFPGTLNEKLFFGSGTQLSVL.

This clonotype was counted only a few times. The V gene is TRBV7-2, the J gene TRBJ2-1, with no clear D. The CDR3 extends over 17 amino acids. V was clipped by 4 bases and J by 6 bases, with 22 bases between them. Germline lookup yields CDR1 SGHTA and CDR2 FQGNSA. CDR3 region: CASSSDLRRVGANEQFF. In nucleotides, the CDR3 is TGTGCCAGCAGCTCCGACCTCCGCCGGGTGGGCGCCAATGAGCAGTTCTTC.

The chain has TRBV20-1 and TRBJ2-1; D may be TRBD1 (5 bases). The CDR3 sequence is 12 residues long. Germline CDR1 and CDR2: DFQATT and SNEGSKA (reference sequence). Deletions cut 4 bases from V and 13 bases from J, with 17 bases between. The DNA of the CDR3 is TGCAGTGCTACCGATGAGACAGTCCTACAGTTCTTC. This gives the protein CSATDETVLQFF.

CDR3 DNA: TGTGCCAGCAGCTTACGGACTAGGGGGGAGCAGTACTTC. It codes for CASSLRTRGEQYF. The V call is TRBV7-6, the J call TRBJ2-7; possible D gene TRBD2, 7 bases. The CDR3 is 13 residues long. V was cut by 2 bases and J by 7 bases, with 12 bases left in between. The germline V gene has CDR1 SGHVS and CDR2 FNYEAQ.

The table lists this clonotype with many counts. The chain recombines TRBV7-2 with TRBJ1-5; D call uncertain. This CDR3 spans 17 amino acids. Germline assignment: CDR1 SGHTA and CDR2 FQGNSA. V dropped 3 bases and J dropped 0 bases, with 15 bases sitting between them. CDR3 region: CASSFPPRAFSNQPQHF. CDR3 nucleotide sequence: TGTGCCAGCAGCTTTCCCCCCCGGGCATTTAGCAATCAGCCCCAGCATTTT.